There are many counts of the clone carrying this TCR beta chain. This sample was included in a study of early T cells in non-severe SARS-CoV-2 infection. TCRdb reprocessed the 5' RACE reads with MiXCR, giving one entry per CDR3 protein. In the table there are 20,000 to 25,000 distinct CDR3 sequences, roughly 4.1% of which are singletons. Germline CDR1 and CDR2: MRHNA and SNTAGT. Losses at the gene ends were 4 bases for V and 8 bases for J; bases not matched to a gene: 3. The CDR3 has 14 residues. V usage is TRBV6-4 and J usage is TRBJ2-1, with 12 bases fitting TRBD2. Sequencing was performed on whole blood. This TCR was sampled from an adult who was a healthcare worker with PCR-confirmed SARS-CoV-2 infection or an uninfected control (not recorded which). CDR3 in amino acids: CASSGTSGVDEQFF. CDR3 coding DNA: TGTGCCAGCAGTGGGACTAGCGGGGTGGATGAGCAGTTCTTC.